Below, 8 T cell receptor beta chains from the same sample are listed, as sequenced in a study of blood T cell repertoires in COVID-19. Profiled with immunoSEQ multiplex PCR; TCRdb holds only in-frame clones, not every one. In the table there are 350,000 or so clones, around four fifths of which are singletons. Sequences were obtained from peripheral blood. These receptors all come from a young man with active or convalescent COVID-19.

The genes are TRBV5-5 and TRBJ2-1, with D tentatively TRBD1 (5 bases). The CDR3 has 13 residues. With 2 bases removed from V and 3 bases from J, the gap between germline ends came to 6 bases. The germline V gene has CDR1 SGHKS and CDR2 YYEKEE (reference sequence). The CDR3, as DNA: TGTGCCAGCAGCTTCGACAGCTACAATGAGCAGTTCTTC. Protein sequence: CASSFDSYNEQFF. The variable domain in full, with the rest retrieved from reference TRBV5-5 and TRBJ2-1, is DAGVTQSPTHLIKTRGQQVTLRCSPISGHKSVSWYQQVLGQGPQFIFQYYEKEERGRGNFPDRFSARQFPNYSSELNVNALLLGDSALYLCASSFDSYNEQFFGPGTRLTVL.

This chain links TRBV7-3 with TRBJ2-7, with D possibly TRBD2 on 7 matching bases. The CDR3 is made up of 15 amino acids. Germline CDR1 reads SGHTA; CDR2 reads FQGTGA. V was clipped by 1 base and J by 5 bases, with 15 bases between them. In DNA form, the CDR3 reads TGTGCCAGCAGCTTAAAGGGGGAGGGCACTCACGAGCAGTACTTC. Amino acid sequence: CASSLKGEGTHEQYF.

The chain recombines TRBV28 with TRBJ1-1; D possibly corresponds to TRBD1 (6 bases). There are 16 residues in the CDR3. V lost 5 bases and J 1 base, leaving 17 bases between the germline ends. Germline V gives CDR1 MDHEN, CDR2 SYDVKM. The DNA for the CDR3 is TGTGCCAGCAGTATCACAGGGAATAGAGGGAACACTGAAGCTTTCTTT. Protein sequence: CASSITGNRGNTEAFF.

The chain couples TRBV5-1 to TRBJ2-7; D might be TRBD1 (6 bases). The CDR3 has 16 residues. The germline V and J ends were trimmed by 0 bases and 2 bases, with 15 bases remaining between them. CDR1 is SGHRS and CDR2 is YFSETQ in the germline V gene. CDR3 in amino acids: CASSLASGTNPYEQYF. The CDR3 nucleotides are TGCGCCAGCAGCTTGGCCTCCGGGACAAACCCCTACGAGCAGTACTTC.

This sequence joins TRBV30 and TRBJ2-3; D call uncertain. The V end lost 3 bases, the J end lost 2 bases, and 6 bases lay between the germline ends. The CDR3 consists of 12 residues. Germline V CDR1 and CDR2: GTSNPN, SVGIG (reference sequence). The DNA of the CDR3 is TGTGCCTGGAGACTCTTCACAGATACGCAGTATTTT. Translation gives CAWRLFTDTQYF.

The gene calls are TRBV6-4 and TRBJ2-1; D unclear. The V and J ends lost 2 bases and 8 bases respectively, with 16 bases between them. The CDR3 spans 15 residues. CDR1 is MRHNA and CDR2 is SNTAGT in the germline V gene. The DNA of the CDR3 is TGTGCCAGCAGTGACCTGGTCCCCCTCGAGGATGAGCAGTTCTTC. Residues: CASSDLVPLEDEQFF.

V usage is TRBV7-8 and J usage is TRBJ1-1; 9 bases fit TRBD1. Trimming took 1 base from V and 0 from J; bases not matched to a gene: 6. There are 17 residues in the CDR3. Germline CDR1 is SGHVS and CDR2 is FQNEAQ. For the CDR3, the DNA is TGTGCCAGCAGCTTAGATCGGACAGGGGCTTTGAACACTGAAGCTTTCTTT. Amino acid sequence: CASSLDRTGALNTEAFF.

In nucleotides, the CDR3 is TGTGCCAGCTCACCAGTTTGGGGCGGGACCGCGAACACCGGGGAGCTGTTTTTT. Its translation: CASSPVWGGTANTGELFF. This sequence joins TRBV18 and TRBJ2-2, with D possibly being TRBD2 (6 bases). Germline CDR1 KGHSH, CDR2 LQKENI. V lost 2 bases and J lost 0, with 16 bases in between. This CDR3 comprises 18 residues.